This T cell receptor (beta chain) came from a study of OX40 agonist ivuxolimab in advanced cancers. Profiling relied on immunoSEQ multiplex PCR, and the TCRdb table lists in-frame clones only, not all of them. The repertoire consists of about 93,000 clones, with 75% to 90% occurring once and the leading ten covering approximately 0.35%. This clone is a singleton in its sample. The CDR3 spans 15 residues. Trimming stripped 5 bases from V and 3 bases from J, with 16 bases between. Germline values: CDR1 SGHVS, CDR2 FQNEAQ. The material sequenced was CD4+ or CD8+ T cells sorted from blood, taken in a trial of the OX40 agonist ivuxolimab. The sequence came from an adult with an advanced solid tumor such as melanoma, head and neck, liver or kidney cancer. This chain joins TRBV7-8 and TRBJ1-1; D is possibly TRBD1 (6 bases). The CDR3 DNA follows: TGTGCCAGCAGCGAAGGTGGGGGGCAGGACACTGAAGCTTTCTTT. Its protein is CASSEGGGQDTEAFF. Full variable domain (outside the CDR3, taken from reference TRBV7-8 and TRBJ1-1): GAGVSQSPRYKVAKRGQDVALRCDPISGHVSLFWYQQALGQGPEFLTYFQNEAQLDKSGLPSDRFFAERPEGSVSTLKIQRTQQEDSAVYLCASSEGGGQDTEAFFGQGTRLTVV.